These T cell receptor beta chains were read from a single sample in a study. Each CDR3 protein gets one entry after TCRdb re-called the RT-PCR reads with MiXCR. There are fewer than 800,000 distinct CDR3 sequences in the sample; 14% occur only once, and 3% to 4.5% lies in the top ten. Sequencing was performed on memory CD4+ T cells from blood. These receptors originate from a female donor in good health, serving as a healthy control. CDR3s include the opening cysteine and the closing phenylalanine or tryptophan. D genes are given only for firm matches. Size is stated for part of the rows, as once, few or many counts, or as a class when the clone is expanded.

>TRBJ2-7|14|TRBV28|-|-
TGTGCCAGCAGTTTACTTCAGGGAATCTACGAGCAGTACTTC
CASSLLQGIYEQYF
>TRBJ2-5|13|TRBV28|TRBD1|few
TGTGCCAGCAGTTGGGGACAGGCGGAGACCCAGTACTTC
CASSWGQAETQYF
>TRBJ2-3|14|TRBV10-1|TRBD2|few
TGCGCCAGCAGTGCCGGGAGGCAGAGAGATACGCAGTATTTT
CASSAGRQRDTQYF
>TRBJ2-5|14|TRBV10-3|-|-
TGTGCCATCAGACAGGAAAGGGCCGGGGAGACCCAGTACTTC
CAIRQERAGETQYF
>TRBJ2-1|13|TRBV4-3|-|-
TGCGCCAGCAGCCAGGAACGGGGAGGGGGGCAGTTCTTC
CASSQERGGGQFF
>TRBJ1-1|14|TRBV6-5|-|-
TGTGCCAGCAGCTCCGGGACACGGAACACTGAAGCTTTCTTT
CASSSGTRNTEAFF
>TRBJ1-2|14|TRBV29-1|TRBD1|few
TGCAGCGTCAGGACAAGACAGGGGGATTATGGCTACACCTTC
CSVRTRQGDYGYTF
>TRBJ2-1|16|TRBV27|TRBD2|many
TGTGCCAGTAATCCTGGGCGGGGGGGCTCCTACAATGAGCAGTTCTTC
CASNPGRGGSYNEQFF
>TRBJ1-4|14|TRBV5-5|-|many
TGTGCCAGCAGCTTCGGGGGGACTAATGAAAAACTGTTTTTT
CASSFGGTNEKLFF
>TRBJ2-3|16|TRBV28|TRBD1|few
TGTGCCAGCAGTGTCCCCAGGGGGCCGAGCACAGATACGCAGTATTTT
CASSVPRGPSTDTQYF
>TRBJ1-6|13|TRBV3-1|TRBD1|-
TGTGCCAGCACCATAGGACAGGGTATACCCCTCCACTTT
CASTIGQGIPLHF
>TRBJ1-2|13|TRBV20-1|TRBD1|few
TGCAGTCCAAGCGGACAGGCCGCATATGGCTACACCTTC
CSPSGQAAYGYTF